The clone carrying this T cell receptor beta chain showed up many times. Its matching antigen is unknown. The data belong to a study of T cell repertoires in cytomegalovirus infection. For the study at large: Matching HLA type, along with CMV infection, was indicated by public TCR beta signatures.

TCRdb re-called the reads with MiXCR, one entry per CDR3 protein. The table has under 30,000 distinct CDR3 sequences, approximately 22% seen once. Points from the study as a whole: CMV-specific TCR beta clonotypes restricted by HLA-C dominated the ex vivo response.

The CDR3 extends over 19 amino acids. Germline assignment: CDR1 SQVTM and CDR2 ANQGSEA. The junction had 15 bases not matched to a gene; V was cut back by 5 bases and J by 0 bases. This TCR was recovered from a human donor in good health (CMV status not recorded). Some clones in this sample may be carry-over from other donors' samples. V and J are TRBV29-1 and TRBJ2-3; 12 bases are shared with TRBD2. The sequencing here drew on CD8+ T cells from cultured PBMCs, taken from culture after CMV antigen stimulation. CDR3 protein: CSVNSDPTSGGPSTDTQYF. CDR3 DNA: TGCAGCGTTAATTCGGATCCGACTAGCGGGGGCCCGAGCACAGATACGCAGTATTTT.